The 11 T cell receptor beta chains below were found in one sample sequenced in a study of regulatory T cells in long-lasting Graves disease. To make TCR beta libraries, researchers used iRepertoire HTBI primers and Arm-PCR of CDR3 regions. TCRdb reprocessed the multiplex PCR reads via MiXCR and lists one record per CDR3 protein. The sample carries a few hundred thousand distinct CDR3 sequences, 23% recorded once. Specified time point: persistent/refractory GD, antithyroid drugs over 5 years with positive TRAb. From RNA extracted from PBMCs, the TCR library was made. Here the sequenced sample was peripheral blood mononuclear cells (PBMCs), taken when the disease was refractory, from a patient treated with antithyroid drugs. The receptor source for this set is a middle-aged woman with Graves disease.

This clonotype was observed at least ten times. This chain joins TRBV28 and TRBJ1-5; tentatively, D is TRBD1 (6 bases). Between the trimmed V and J ends, which lost 8 bases and 6 bases, there was a span of 11 bases. Germline loops: CDR1 MDHEN, CDR2 SYDVKM. CDR3 size: 12 residues. Here the CDR3 reads CASDRNFQPQHF. The CDR3 nucleotides are TGTGCCAGCGACAGGAATTTTCAGCCCCAGCATTTT.

Worth noting for this clonotype: Being one base from a much bigger clone, this may be a read error. The rearrangement uses TRBV11-3 and TRBJ1-2; no clear D gene. CDR3 size: 14 residues. The germline CDR1 and CDR2 sequences are SGHNT and YENEEA. Trimming stripped 1 base from V and 2 bases from J, with 8 bases between. The CDR3 sequence: CASSLVFSNYGYTF. In DNA, the CDR3 is TGTGCCAGCAGCTTAGTATTTTCGAACTATGGCTACACCTTC. Full variable domain (remainder filled in from reference TRBV11-3 and TRBJ1-2): EAGVVQSPRYKIIEKKQPVAFWCNPISGHNTLYWYLQNLGQGPELLIRYENEEAVDDSQLPKDRFSAERLKGVDSTLKIQPAELGDSAVYLCASSLVFSNYGYTFGSGTRLTVV.

The sample holds many counts of this clonotype. V gene TRBV28 combines with J gene TRBJ2-4, with 8 bases fitting TRBD1. CDR1 is MDHEN, CDR2 SYDVKM, per germline. The J segment lost 0 bases and the V segment lost 3 bases, leaving 7 bases of the junction unmatched. CDR3 length: 17 residues. CDR3 in amino acids: CASSFVETGVAKNIQYF. In DNA form, the CDR3 reads TGTGCCAGCAGTTTTGTGGAGACAGGGGTAGCCAAAAACATTCAGTACTTC.

As for this clonotype: One end of the junction does not line up with germline, which may come from a read error. DNA for the CDR3: TGTGCCAGCCGACCCCGGCTCGATTCTCCCCTCCACTTT. Residues: CASRPRLDSPLHF. The chain has TRBV7-8 and TRBJ1-6; no clear D. Germline loops: CDR1 SGHVS, CDR2 FQNEAQ. The CDR3 consists of 13 residues.

This clonotype has just one count. This chain uses TRBV16 with TRBJ2-7, with 7 bases that match TRBD1. The CDR3 consists of 15 residues. V was pared by 1 base and J by 3 bases, with 6 bases of the junction left unmatched. In germline, CDR1 is KGHSY, CDR2 FQNENV. The CDR3 protein is CASSQYRGISYEQYF. In DNA, the CDR3 is TGTGCCAGCAGCCAATACAGGGGCATCAGCTACGAGCAGTACTTC.

This clonotype was seen once. This chain links TRBV5-1 with TRBJ2-4, with 9 nucleotides matching TRBD1. The length of the CDR3 is 15 residues. Germline V gives CDR1 SGHRS, CDR2 YFSETQ. The trim removed 4 bases at V and 1 base at J, leaving 3 bases unmatched. The CDR3: CASSGTGMAKNIQYF. The CDR3 coding sequence is TGCGCCAGCAGCGGGACAGGGATGGCCAAAAACATTCAGTACTTC.

The genes are TRBV19 and TRBJ2-6, with 11 bases identical to TRBD2. The CDR3 is 19 amino acids. After removal of 4 bases from V and 2 bases from J, the junction contained 10 bases not matched to a gene. CDR1 and CDR2 (germline): LNHDA, SQIVND (reference sequence). The CDR3 loop is CASSNRLAGPKPGANVLTF. The CDR3 nucleotides are TGTGCCAGTAGTAATAGACTAGCGGGACCAAAACCTGGGGCCAACGTCCTGACTTTC.

V usage is TRBV6-1 and J usage is TRBJ2-2; 10 bases fit TRBD2. Germline lookup yields CDR1 MNHNS and CDR2 SASEGT. V shed 7 bases, J shed 6 bases, and the junction held 8 bases outside the gene matches. CDR3 length: 15 residues. The chain's CDR3 is CASKKPSGSAGELFF. Written as DNA, the CDR3 is TGTGCCAGCAAAAAGCCTAGCGGGAGCGCCGGGGAGCTGTTTTTT.

As to this clonotype: This clone may be a read error of a much larger clone one base away. The rearrangement links TRBV2 to TRBJ2-2; the match to TRBD2 covers 10 bases. The CDR3 totals 14 residues. Germline assignment: CDR1 SNHLY and CDR2 FYNNEI. CDR3 in amino acids: CASSQGLAPGELLF. CDR3 DNA: TGTGCCAGCAGCCAGGGACTAGCGCCCGGGGAGCTGCTTTTT.

V gene TRBV5-1 combines with J gene TRBJ2-7; D not certain. The CDR3 consists of 15 residues. Germline CDR1 reads SGHRS; CDR2 reads YFSETQ. V was shortened by 1 base and J by 2 bases, with 13 bases between the two germline ends. CDR3 in amino acids: CASSLRPEVTYEQYF. CDR3 nucleotides: TGCGCCAGCAGCTTGAGACCGGAAGTTACCTACGAGCAGTACTTC.

This clonotype was seen many times. The chain has TRBV2 and TRBJ2-7, with D tentatively TRBD2 (6 bases). The CDR3 extends over 13 amino acids. V was trimmed by 7 bases and J by 1 base, leaving 11 bases between them. Germline CDR1 reads SNHLY; CDR2 reads FYNNEI. The CDR3 DNA reads as TGTGCCAGCATGTTTAGCGGATCCTACGAGCAGTACTTC. Its protein product is CASMFSGSYEQYF.